The clone carrying this T cell receptor (beta chain) came up a few times. The target antigen is unknown. The source of the sample is a study of T cell repertoires in cytomegalovirus infection. Study as a whole: HLA-C-restricted CMV epitopes, recently identified, and well-studied HLA-B-restricted ones were used by the study. Based on public TCR beta signatures, there were indications of CMV infection and of a matching HLA type. Points from the study as a whole: CMV-specific HLA-C-restricted TCR beta clonotypes dominated the ex vivo response.

TCRdb re-called the reads with MiXCR, one entry per CDR3 protein. The sample shows some 590,000 distinct CDR3 sequences, approximately 40% of them seen only once. Germline lookup yields CDR1 SGHAT and CDR2 FQNNGV. With V trimmed by 0 bases and J by 3 bases, 4 bases remained unmatched. This CDR3 has 15 residues. This sequence originates from a human donor in good health (CMV status not recorded). Some clones in this sample may be carry-over from other donors' samples. Sequenced here: cultured PBMCs, sampled from culture after CMV antigen stimulation. The chain employs TRBV11-2 and TRBJ2-7, with TRBD2 identical over 8 bases. The CDR3 bases are TGTGCCAGCAGCTTAGATTGGAGCGGGGGCTACGAGCAGTACTTC. It is translated as CASSLDWSGGYEQYF.